A selection of T cell receptor beta chains follows, all from one sample in a study of blood T cell repertoires in COVID-19. The protocol was immunoSEQ multiplex PCR, while the TCRdb copy is restricted to in-frame clones and leaves out a portion. The table shows some 250,000 clones, with around 90% occurring only once. The specimen sequenced was peripheral blood. Receptors originate from a woman aged 55 to 70 with COVID-19, enrolled during active disease. Each CDR3 is given with its conserved first and last residue. The D gene is left open where the match is weak. Size is omitted from some rows. Given values are once, few, many or a class for expanded clones.

d_call: NA
cdr3_length: 13
v_call: TRBV11-1
j_call: TRBJ1-2
clone_size: few
cdr3_aa: CASSGASTYGYTF
cdr3_nt: TGTGCCAGCAGTGGGGCGTCCACTTATGGCTACACCTTC

d_call: NA
cdr3_length: 12
v_call: TRBV30
j_call: TRBJ1-5
clone_size: few
cdr3_aa: CAWGDSDQPQHF
cdr3_nt: TGTGCCTGGGGCGACAGCGATCAGCCCCAGCATTTT

d_call: NA
cdr3_length: 13
v_call: TRBV6-2/TRBV6-3
j_call: TRBJ2-1
clone_size: once
cdr3_aa: CASSYQLSNEQFF
cdr3_nt: TGTGCCAGCAGTTACCAACTATCCAATGAGCAGTTCTTC

d_call: NA
cdr3_length: 16
v_call: TRBV28
j_call: TRBJ1-1
clone_size: once
cdr3_aa: CASSSPGRGSPLEAFF
cdr3_nt: TGTGCCAGCAGTTCACCTGGCCGCGGAAGCCCTCTTGAAGCTTTCTTT

d_call: TRBD1
cdr3_length: 19
v_call: TRBV27
j_call: TRBJ2-1
clone_size: NA
cdr3_aa: CASSHPTGGDSSSYNEQFF
cdr3_nt: TGTGCCAGCAGTCACCCGACAGGGGGCGACTCGAGCTCCTACAATGAGCAGTTCTTC

d_call: NA
cdr3_length: 16
v_call: TRBV24-1
j_call: TRBJ2-1
clone_size: NA
cdr3_aa: CATSAWGLSSYNEQFF
cdr3_nt: TGTGCCACCAGTGCCTGGGGCCTGTCATCCTACAATGAGCAGTTCTTC

d_call: TRBD2
cdr3_length: 15
v_call: TRBV6-2/TRBV6-3
j_call: TRBJ2-1
clone_size: NA
cdr3_aa: CASSYRLAGVNEQFF
cdr3_nt: TGTGCCAGCAGTTACCGTCTAGCGGGGGTCAATGAGCAGTTCTTC

d_call: TRBD1
cdr3_length: 15
v_call: TRBV2
j_call: TRBJ1-6
clone_size: NA
cdr3_aa: CASRALQGASSPLHF
cdr3_nt: TGTGCCAGCAGGGCCCTACAGGGGGCGAGTTCACCCCTCCACTTT

d_call: TRBD1
cdr3_length: 16
v_call: TRBV10-3
j_call: TRBJ2-1
clone_size: NA
cdr3_aa: CAISLTGTGRYNEQFF
cdr3_nt: TGTGCCATCAGTCTTACCGGGACAGGGAGATACAATGAGCAGTTCTTC

d_call: NA
cdr3_length: 15
v_call: TRBV5-1
j_call: TRBJ1-1
clone_size: NA
cdr3_aa: CASSPGTLGHTEAFF
cdr3_nt: TGCGCCAGCAGCCCGGGAACCTTAGGTCACACTGAAGCTTTCTTT

d_call: TRBD1
cdr3_length: 16
v_call: TRBV11-2
j_call: TRBJ1-1
clone_size: NA
cdr3_aa: CASRDRDRGRDPEAFF
cdr3_nt: TGTGCCAGCAGAGACCGGGACAGGGGGCGCGATCCTGAAGCTTTCTTT

d_call: TRBD1
cdr3_length: 15
v_call: TRBV6-1
j_call: TRBJ1-2
clone_size: NA
cdr3_aa: CASSEGSGGFYGYTF
cdr3_nt: TGTGCCAGCAGTGAAGGGTCAGGGGGCTTCTATGGCTACACCTTC

d_call: NA
cdr3_length: 14
v_call: TRBV19
j_call: TRBJ2-7
clone_size: NA
cdr3_aa: CASSSGVHFYEQYF
cdr3_nt: TGTGCCAGTAGTTCAGGCGTGCACTTCTACGAGCAGTACTTC

d_call: NA
cdr3_length: 12
v_call: TRBV10-2
j_call: TRBJ2-5
clone_size: NA
cdr3_aa: CASGGGPGTQYF
cdr3_nt: TGCGCCAGCGGGGGCGGTCCGGGGACCCAGTACTTC

d_call: TRBD2
cdr3_length: 14
v_call: TRBV20-1
j_call: TRBJ2-5
clone_size: NA
cdr3_aa: CSASLVAGGETQYF
cdr3_nt: TGCAGTGCTAGTTTGGTAGCGGGGGGAGAGACCCAGTACTTC

d_call: TRBD2
cdr3_length: 16
v_call: TRBV19
j_call: TRBJ2-3
clone_size: NA
cdr3_aa: CASSIWTSGSTDTQYF
cdr3_nt: TGTGCCAGTAGTATTTGGACTAGCGGGAGTACAGATACGCAGTATTTT

d_call: TRBD2
cdr3_length: 13
v_call: TRBV12-3/TRBV12-4
j_call: TRBJ2-5
clone_size: once
cdr3_aa: CASRPDGGGTQYF
cdr3_nt: TGTGCCAGCAGACCGGACGGCGGGGGGACCCAGTACTTC

d_call: NA
cdr3_length: 15
v_call: TRBV5-1
j_call: TRBJ1-2
clone_size: NA
cdr3_aa: CASSSEGTLGYGYTF
cdr3_nt: TGCGCCAGCAGCTCAGAGGGGACATTGGGCTATGGCTACACCTTC

d_call: TRBD1
cdr3_length: 17
v_call: TRBV19
j_call: TRBJ1-2
clone_size: NA
cdr3_aa: CASSDRTGGRHAGGYTF
cdr3_nt: TGTGCCAGTAGCGACCGGACAGGGGGACGTCATGCGGGTGGCTACACCTTC

d_call: NA
cdr3_length: 14
v_call: TRBV6-2/TRBV6-3
j_call: TRBJ2-1
clone_size: NA
cdr3_aa: CASSYSNSYNEQFF
cdr3_nt: TGTGCCAGCAGTTACAGCAACTCCTACAATGAGCAGTTCTTC

d_call: TRBD2
cdr3_length: 15
v_call: TRBV9
j_call: TRBJ2-5
clone_size: NA
cdr3_aa: CASSLGGGMGETQYF
cdr3_nt: TGTGCCAGCAGCCTGGGGGGAGGGATGGGAGAGACCCAGTACTTC

d_call: NA
cdr3_length: 14
v_call: TRBV6-6
j_call: TRBJ2-3
clone_size: NA
cdr3_aa: CASSIVAATDTQYF
cdr3_nt: TGTGCCAGCAGTATAGTAGCGGCCACAGATACGCAGTATTTT

d_call: TRBD2
cdr3_length: 16
v_call: TRBV3-1/TRBV3-2
j_call: TRBJ2-3
clone_size: NA
cdr3_aa: CASSYQTSGSTDTQYF
cdr3_nt: TGTGCCAGCAGCTACCAGACTAGCGGGAGCACAGATACGCAGTATTTT

d_call: TRBD2
cdr3_length: 15
v_call: TRBV28
j_call: TRBJ2-7
clone_size: NA
cdr3_aa: CASSGGLAERYEQYF
cdr3_nt: TGTGCCAGCAGTGGGGGACTAGCGGAGAGGTACGAGCAGTACTTC

d_call: NA
cdr3_length: 12
v_call: TRBV30
j_call: TRBJ2-1
clone_size: NA
cdr3_aa: CAWSVRGTEQFF
cdr3_nt: TGTGCCTGGAGTGTAAGGGGTACTGAGCAGTTCTTC

d_call: NA
cdr3_length: 13
v_call: TRBV12-3/TRBV12-4
j_call: TRBJ1-2
clone_size: NA
cdr3_aa: CASSFPGNYGYTF
cdr3_nt: TGTGCCAGCAGTTTCCCAGGCAACTATGGCTACACCTTC

d_call: NA
cdr3_length: 15
v_call: TRBV5-1
j_call: TRBJ1-1
clone_size: NA
cdr3_aa: CASSEAGRENTEAFF
cdr3_nt: TGCGCCAGCAGCGAAGCGGGACGGGAGAACACTGAAGCTTTCTTT

d_call: NA
cdr3_length: 18
v_call: TRBV21-1
j_call: TRBJ2-2
clone_size: NA
cdr3_aa: CASSKVVRRGGNTGELFF
cdr3_nt: TGTGCCAGCAGCAAAGTGGTCCGTCGGGGTGGTAACACCGGGGAGCTGTTTTTT

d_call: NA
cdr3_length: 16
v_call: TRBV18
j_call: TRBJ1-3
clone_size: NA
cdr3_aa: CASSLRRGHGGNTIYF
cdr3_nt: TGTGCCAGCTCACTCCGGCGGGGGCACGGCGGAAACACCATATATTTT

d_call: NA
cdr3_length: 13
v_call: TRBV9
j_call: TRBJ2-1
clone_size: NA
cdr3_aa: CASSVLIDNEQFF
cdr3_nt: TGTGCCAGCAGCGTATTGATAGACAATGAGCAGTTCTTC

d_call: TRBD1
cdr3_length: 14
v_call: TRBV6-5
j_call: TRBJ1-1
clone_size: few
cdr3_aa: CASKPGQGVAEAFF
cdr3_nt: TGTGCCAGCAAACCGGGACAGGGGGTCGCTGAAGCTTTCTTT

d_call: NA
cdr3_length: 17
v_call: TRBV7-8
j_call: TRBJ2-1
clone_size: NA
cdr3_aa: CASSFGSVGGFRNEQFF
cdr3_nt: TGTGCCAGCAGCTTTGGGTCGGTAGGCGGATTTAGGAATGAGCAGTTCTTC

d_call: NA
cdr3_length: 14
v_call: TRBV6-1
j_call: TRBJ1-5
clone_size: NA
cdr3_aa: CASSEEWVGGAQHF
cdr3_nt: TGTGCCAGCAGTGAAGAGTGGGTTGGAGGGGCCCAGCATTTT

d_call: NA
cdr3_length: 11
v_call: TRBV28
j_call: TRBJ2-1
clone_size: few
cdr3_aa: CASSGYNEQFF
cdr3_nt: TGTGCCAGCTCCGGGTACAATGAGCAGTTCTTC

d_call: NA
cdr3_length: 14
v_call: TRBV7-2
j_call: TRBJ2-7
clone_size: NA
cdr3_aa: CASSSQGGPYEQYF
cdr3_nt: TGTGCCAGCAGCTCTCAGGGGGGCCCCTACGAGCAGTACTTC

d_call: NA
cdr3_length: 15
v_call: TRBV19
j_call: TRBJ1-4
clone_size: NA
cdr3_aa: CASSIRQGLNEKLFF
cdr3_nt: TGTGCCAGTAGTATAAGGCAGGGCCTTAATGAAAAACTGTTTTTT

d_call: NA
cdr3_length: 14
v_call: TRBV2
j_call: TRBJ1-6
clone_size: NA
cdr3_aa: CASSVGRGRSPLHF
cdr3_nt: TGTGCCAGCAGTGTTGGCAGGGGTAGGTCACCCCTCCACTTT

d_call: NA
cdr3_length: 17
v_call: TRBV4-2
j_call: TRBJ1-3
clone_size: NA
cdr3_aa: CASSRDPGRGYGNTIYF
cdr3_nt: TGTGCCAGCAGCAGAGACCCCGGGAGGGGATATGGAAACACCATATATTTT

d_call: TRBD2
cdr3_length: 16
v_call: TRBV7-9
j_call: TRBJ2-3
clone_size: once
cdr3_aa: CASSLVALADTDTQYF
cdr3_nt: TGTGCCAGCAGCTTAGTGGCACTAGCGGACACAGATACGCAGTATTTT

d_call: NA
cdr3_length: 13
v_call: TRBV6-5
j_call: TRBJ1-2
clone_size: NA
cdr3_aa: CASTLTENYGYTF
cdr3_nt: TGTGCCAGCACCCTGACAGAGAACTATGGCTACACCTTC

d_call: NA
cdr3_length: 15
v_call: TRBV2
j_call: TRBJ2-5
clone_size: NA
cdr3_aa: CASLLQGGGFETQYF
cdr3_nt: TGTGCCAGCCTACTTCAGGGAGGGGGTTTTGAGACCCAGTACTTC

d_call: NA
cdr3_length: 13
v_call: TRBV11-2
j_call: TRBJ1-2
clone_size: NA
cdr3_aa: CASSLMAGYGYTF
cdr3_nt: TGTGCCAGCAGCTTAATGGCAGGTTATGGCTACACCTTC

d_call: NA
cdr3_length: 13
v_call: TRBV11-2
j_call: TRBJ1-5
clone_size: NA
cdr3_aa: CASSLGSDQPQHF
cdr3_nt: TGTGCCAGCAGCTTAGGATCGGATCAGCCCCAGCATTTT

d_call: TRBD1
cdr3_length: 16
v_call: TRBV5-4
j_call: TRBJ2-1
clone_size: NA
cdr3_aa: CASSVGQKRSINEQFF
cdr3_nt: TGTGCCAGCAGCGTGGGACAGAAAAGGTCGATCAATGAGCAGTTCTTC

d_call: NA
cdr3_length: 13
v_call: TRBV19
j_call: TRBJ2-6
clone_size: NA
cdr3_aa: CASRGPGANVLTF
cdr3_nt: TGTGCCAGTAGGGGCCCCGGGGCCAACGTCCTGACTTTC

d_call: NA
cdr3_length: 11
v_call: TRBV6-2/TRBV6-3
j_call: TRBJ2-7
clone_size: NA
cdr3_aa: CASSHSYEQYF
cdr3_nt: TGTGCCAGCAGCCACAGCTACGAGCAGTACTTC